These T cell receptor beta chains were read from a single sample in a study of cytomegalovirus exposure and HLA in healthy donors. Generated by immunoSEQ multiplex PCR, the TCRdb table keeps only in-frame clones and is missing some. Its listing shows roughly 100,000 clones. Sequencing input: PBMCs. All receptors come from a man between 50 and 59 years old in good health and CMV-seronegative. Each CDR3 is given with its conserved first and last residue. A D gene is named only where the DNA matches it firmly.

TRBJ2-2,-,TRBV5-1,TGCGCCAGCAGCTCCCCCCCGTCGCAGGGGAGTCTCGGCGGGGAGCTGTTTTTT,CASSSPPSQGSLGGELFF
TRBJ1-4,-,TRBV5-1,TGCGCCAGCAGCTTGCAGGCCTTTAATGAAAAACTGTTTTTT,CASSLQAFNEKLFF
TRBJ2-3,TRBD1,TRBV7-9,TGTGCCAGCAGCTCGAGTCGGACAGGGGGCTCAGATACGCAGTATTTT,CASSSSRTGGSDTQYF
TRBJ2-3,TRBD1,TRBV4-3,TGCGCCAGCAGCCAGACAGGGGCGGGCACAGATACGCAGTATTTT,CASSQTGAGTDTQYF
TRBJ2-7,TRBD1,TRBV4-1,TGCGCCAGCAGCCCTAGGGACAGTCAGTACGAGCAGTACTTC,CASSPRDSQYEQYF
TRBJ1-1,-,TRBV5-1,TGCGCCAGCAGCTTGGATGGGGGCAGGACTGAAGCTTTCTTT,CASSLDGGRTEAFF
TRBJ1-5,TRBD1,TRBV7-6,TGTGCCAGCAGCGTTGGGACAGCCAGCAATCAGCCCCAGCATTTT,CASSVGTASNQPQHF
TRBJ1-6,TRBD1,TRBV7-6,TGTGCCAGCAGCTCCGGGACAGGGGAAAATTCACCCCTCCACTTT,CASSSGTGENSPLHF
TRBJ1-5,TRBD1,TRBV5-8,TGTGCCAGCAGCGACGGACAGGGGAGGTCGAGCAATCAGCCCCAGCATTTT,CASSDGQGRSSNQPQHF
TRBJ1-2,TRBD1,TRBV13,TGTGCCAGCAGGAGAACAGGGGGGCCCTATGGCTACACCTTC,CASRRTGGPYGYTF
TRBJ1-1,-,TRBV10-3,TGTGCCATCAGTGCCATCGGGAACACTGAAGCTTTCTTT,CAISAIGNTEAFF
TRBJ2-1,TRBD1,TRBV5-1,TGCGCCAGCAGCTTTATAACAGGGGCTGAGCAGTTCTTC,CASSFITGAEQFF
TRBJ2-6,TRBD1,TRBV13,TGTGCCAGCAGCACCGGGACAGAGTTTTACTCTGGGGCCAACGTCCTGACTTTC,CASSTGTEFYSGANVLTF
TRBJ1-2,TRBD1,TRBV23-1,TGCGCCAGCAGTCAGTTAGGGGGCAATGGCTACACCTTC,CASSQLGGNGYTF
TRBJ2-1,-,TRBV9,TGTGCCAGCAGCGTAGATCCTAGAGCCAATGAGCAGTTCTTC,CASSVDPRANEQFF
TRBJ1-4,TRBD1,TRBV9,TGTGCCAGCAGCGAAGAAACAGGGGGTGCTAATGAAAAACTGTTTTTT,CASSEETGGANEKLFF
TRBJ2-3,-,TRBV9,TGTGCCAGCAGCGTAGATCCACACACAGATACGCAGTATTTT,CASSVDPHTDTQYF
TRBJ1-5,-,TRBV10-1,TGCGCCAGCAGTGAGGGCCTGAATCAGCCCCAGCATTTT,CASSEGLNQPQHF
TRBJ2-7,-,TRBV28,TGTGCCAGCAGGCGGGACAGTTTCACGACGGGTGAGCAGTACTTC,CASRRDSFTTGEQYF
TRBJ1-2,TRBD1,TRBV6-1,TGTGCCAGCAGTCCCGACAGGGCTGGCTACACCTTC,CASSPDRAGYTF
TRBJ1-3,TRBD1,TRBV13,TGTGCCAGCAGCCTGGGGGACAGCAAGTACTCTGGAAACACCATATATTTT,CASSLGDSKYSGNTIYF
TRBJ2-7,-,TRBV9,TGTGCCAGCAGCGTAGTAGGGACACCGAACGGCGAGCAGTACTTC,CASSVVGTPNGEQYF
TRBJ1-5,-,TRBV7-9,TGTGCCAGCAGCTTAGATGGAGGTAATAGCAATCAGCCCCAGCATTTT,CASSLDGGNSNQPQHF
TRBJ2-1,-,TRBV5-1,TGCGCCAGCAGCCCCCAGGGGGGCTCCTACAATGAGCAGTTCTTC,CASSPQGGSYNEQFF
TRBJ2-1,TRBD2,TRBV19,TGTGCCAGTAGCGAATCTAGCGGGAGGGTCCATGAGCAGTTCTTC,CASSESSGRVHEQFF
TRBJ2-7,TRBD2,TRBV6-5,TGTGCCAGCAGCTACTCCGGGACTAGCGGGAGTCGAAAGTACTTC,CASSYSGTSGSRKYF
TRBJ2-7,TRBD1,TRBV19,TGTGCCAGTAGTCCCCGGACAGGGATGTATACCGAGCAGTACTTC,CASSPRTGMYTEQYF
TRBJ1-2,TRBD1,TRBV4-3,TGCGCCAGCAGCCCCACAGGGGCCCCTGGCTACACCTTC,CASSPTGAPGYTF
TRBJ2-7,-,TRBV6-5,TGTGCCAGCAGTTACGGTGGAGTAAACTACGAGCAGTACTTC,CASSYGGVNYEQYF
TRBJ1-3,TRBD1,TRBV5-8,TGTGCCAGCAGCTTGGTCTTGGGGACAGGGGCAGGAAACACCATATATTTT,CASSLVLGTGAGNTIYF
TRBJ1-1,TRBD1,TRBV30,TGTGCCTGGCGAAAGGCCGGGACAGGGTACGGAGCTTTCTTT,CAWRKAGTGYGAFF
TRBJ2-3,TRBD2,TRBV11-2,TGTGCCAGCAGAATAGCGGGATTTAGCACAGATACGCAGTATTTT,CASRIAGFSTDTQYF
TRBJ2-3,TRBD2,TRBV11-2,TGTGCCAGCAGCTTAATATTAGCGGGACTCACAGATACGCAGTATTTT,CASSLILAGLTDTQYF
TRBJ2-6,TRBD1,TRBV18,TGTGCCAGCTCACCGTTTGACAGGGCCGGGGCCAACGTCCTGACTTTC,CASSPFDRAGANVLTF
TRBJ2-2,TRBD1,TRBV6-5,TGTGCCAGCAGCCCAGACAGGGCCACCGGGGAGCTGTTTTTT,CASSPDRATGELFF
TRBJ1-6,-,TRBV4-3,TGCGCCAGCAGCCAAGAACATTCCCCACCCCTCCACTTT,CASSQEHSPPLHF
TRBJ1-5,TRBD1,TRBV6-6,TGTGCCAGCAGTTTAGGGGGCTCGGGCAATCAGCCCCAGCATTTT,CASSLGGSGNQPQHF
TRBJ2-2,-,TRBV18,TGTGCCAGCTCACCCACAGCGAACACCGGGGAGCTGTTTTTT,CASSPTANTGELFF
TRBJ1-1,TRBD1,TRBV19,TGTGCCAGTAGTCCGAACAGGGGGTTGAACACTGAAGCTTTCTTT,CASSPNRGLNTEAFF
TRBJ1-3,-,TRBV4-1,TGCGCCAGCAGCCAAGAGACCCAGGGAACCGCTGGAAACACCATATATTTT,CASSQETQGTAGNTIYF
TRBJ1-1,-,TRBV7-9,TGTGCCAGCAGCTTGAGAGGGGAGGGAGCTTTCTTT,CASSLRGEGAFF
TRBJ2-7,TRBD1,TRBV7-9,TGTGCCAGCAGAGATACAGGGGGCAACGAGCAGTACTTC,CASRDTGGNEQYF
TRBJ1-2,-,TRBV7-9,TGTGCCAGCAGCCTCGAGGGAGAGGGTGGCTACACCTTC,CASSLEGEGGYTF
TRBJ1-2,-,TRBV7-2,TGTGCCAGCAGCTGGGGGGGATCTGGCTACACCTTC,CASSWGGSGYTF
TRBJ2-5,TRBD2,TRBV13,TGTGCCAGCAGCCACTCGCTAGCGGAAGAGACCCAGTACTTC,CASSHSLAEETQYF
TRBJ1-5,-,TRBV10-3,TGTGCCATCAGTTCCGGGTCCCTCAATCAGCCCCAGCATTTT,CAISSGSLNQPQHF
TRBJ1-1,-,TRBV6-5,TGTGCCAGCAGTTACAGGGGTAATCACGCTGAAGCTTTCTTT,CASSYRGNHAEAFF
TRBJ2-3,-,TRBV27,TGTGCCAGCAGTTTACGGAGCACAGATACGCAGTATTTT,CASSLRSTDTQYF
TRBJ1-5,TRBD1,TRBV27,TGTGCCAGCAGTTGGGACAGAGATCAGCCCCAGCATTTT,CASSWDRDQPQHF
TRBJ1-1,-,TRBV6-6,TGTGCCAGTAAGGAGGAGGCAGGGAGGCCGGGGACTGAAGCTTTCTTT,CASKEEAGRPGTEAFF
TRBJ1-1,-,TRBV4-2,TGTGCCAGCAGCCACCCAGGGAAGAACACTGAAGCTTTCTTT,CASSHPGKNTEAFF
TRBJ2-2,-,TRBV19,TGTGCCAGTAGTAGTCCAACCCGCGACGGGGAGCTGTTTTTT,CASSSPTRDGELFF
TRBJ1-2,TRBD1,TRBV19,TGTGCCAGTAGTATAGTCCGGACAGGGGGAGGCTACACCTTC,CASSIVRTGGGYTF
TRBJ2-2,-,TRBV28,TGTGCCAGCAGTTTAGCAGGGGATACCGGGGAGCTGTTTTTT,CASSLAGDTGELFF
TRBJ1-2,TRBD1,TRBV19,TGTGCCAGTAGAGTCACAGGGGTGGGATTATGGGGCTACACCTTC,CASRVTGVGLWGYTF
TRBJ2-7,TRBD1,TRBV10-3,TGTGCCATCCGGAGGGGACAGGGGGCTCACGAGCAGTACTTC,CAIRRGQGAHEQYF
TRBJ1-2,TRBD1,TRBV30,TGTGCCTGGAGTCGTGGGACAGTAATATATGGCTACACCTTC,CAWSRGTVIYGYTF
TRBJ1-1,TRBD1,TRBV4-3,TGCGCCAGCAGCCGGGACAGCTTTAAACCCGTGAACACTGAAGCTTTCTTT,CASSRDSFKPVNTEAFF
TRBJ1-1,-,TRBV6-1,TGTGCCAGCACGGTGGGGCTGATGAACACTGAAGCTTTCTTT,CASTVGLMNTEAFF
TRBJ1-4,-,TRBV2,TGTGCCAGCGGCCAGTATGAAAAACTGTTTTTT,CASGQYEKLFF